A selection of T cell receptor beta chains follows, all from one sample in a study of somatic mutations in cytotoxic T cells in rheumatoid arthritis. The assay was immunoSEQ multiplex PCR, and TCRdb's table has in-frame clones only and misses some. The sample records just over 30,000 clones, around four fifths being singletons. Input material: CD8+ T cells sorted from blood. The receptor set was obtained from an adult with rheumatoid arthritis. Both conserved end residues are part of each CDR3. The order of the fields is J gene, V gene, CDR3 protein.

J: TRBJ2-3; V: TRBV10-3; CDR3: CAISELAGTSSESDTQYF
J: TRBJ1-2; V: TRBV4-2; CDR3: CASSQVRGGGGYGYTF
J: TRBJ2-5; V: TRBV28; CDR3: CASSLGQGPQETQYF
J: TRBJ2-1; V: TRBV11-1; CDR3: CASNPRGGFEQFF
J: TRBJ1-6; V: TRBV7-3; CDR3: CASSTSADRDNSPPLPLHF
J: TRBJ2-5; V: TRBV29-1; CDR3: CSVGFETQYF
J: TRBJ1-3; V: TRBV5-5; CDR3: CASLIDPGNTIYF
J: TRBJ2-7; V: TRBV14; CDR3: CASSRTERSEQYF
J: TRBJ2-2; V: TRBV7-9; CDR3: CASSSLDRGISGELFF
J: TRBJ2-1; V: TRBV4-1; CDR3: CASSPSGQLVEQFF
J: TRBJ1-1; V: TRBV9; CDR3: CASSTGDNTEAFF
J: TRBJ2-3; V: TRBV19; CDR3: CASTSGTSIDTQYF
J: TRBJ1-1; V: TRBV5-4; CDR3: CASSLNRANTEAFF
J: TRBJ2-6; V: TRBV4-1; CDR3: CASSLSRLAGGSSGANVLTF
J: TRBJ2-1; V: TRBV7-3; CDR3: CASSLTPLGRASYNEQFF
J: TRBJ2-5; V: TRBV5-8; CDR3: CASSNRAYQETQYF
J: TRBJ2-2; V: TRBV9; CDR3: CASSAQGAGELFF
J: TRBJ2-7; V: TRBV4-2; CDR3: CASSQGDGLAGDYEQYF
J: TRBJ1-5; V: TRBV2; CDR3: CASRDRRYSNQPQHF
J: TRBJ1-2; V: TRBV27; CDR3: CASSLNYGYTF